Below are 25 T cell receptor beta chains sequenced from a single sample in a study of T cell repertoires in cytomegalovirus infection. No antigens are known for them. MiXCR, run by TCRdb on the reads, gives a single entry per CDR3 protein. The profile shows about a million distinct CDR3 sequences, less than 40% of them singletons. Sequenced here: cultured CD8+ T cells from PBMCs, sampled from culture after CMV antigen stimulation. These receptors came from a human donor in good health (CMV status not recorded). Some clones in this sample may be carry-over from other donors' samples.

This rearrangement joins TRBV7-9 to TRBJ1-1; 9 nucleotides match TRBD1. The V gene's germline CDR1 is SEHNR and CDR2 FQNEAQ (reference sequence). V shed 4 bases and J 4 bases; nucleotides not matched to a gene: 13. This CDR3 contains 17 residues. The CDR3 is CASSSPTGGAEGTEAFF. In DNA form, the CDR3 reads TGTGCCAGCAGCTCACCCACAGGGGGCGCAGAAGGCACTGAAGCTTTCTTT. The whole variable domain, filled in from reference TRBV7-9 and TRBJ1-1, reads DTGVSQNPRHKITKRGQNVTFRCDPISEHNRLYWYRQTLGQGPEFLTYFQNEAQLEKSRLLSDRFSAERPKGSFSTLEIQRTEQGDSAMYLCASSSPTGGAEGTEAFFGQGTRLTVV.

This clonotype was seen only a few times. The V gene is TRBV7-2, the J gene TRBJ2-1; possibly TRBD1 for D (6 bases). The CDR3 length is 18 residues. The germline gives CDR1 SGHTA, CDR2 FQGNSA. V lost 4 bases and J lost 9, with 28 bases in between. This chain's CDR3 is CASSSPSQLGYVGGEQFF. CDR3 coding DNA: TGTGCCAGCAGCTCACCGTCCCAACTGGGGTATGTAGGGGGTGAGCAGTTCTTC.

This clonotype appeared a few times. The J gene is TRBJ1-5, the V gene TRBV7-2, with D possibly TRBD1 on 5 matching bases. Looked up from germline, CDR1 is SGHTA and CDR2 is FQGNSA. CDR3 length: 15 residues. Deletions cut 5 bases from V and 4 bases from J, with 15 bases between. CDR3 protein: CASSLGGVFNQPQHF. The CDR3 nucleotides read TGTGCCAGCAGCCTTGGGGGGGTCTTTAATCAGCCCCAGCATTTT.

The chain employs TRBV6-6 and TRBJ2-3; D is uncertain. Trimming pared 5 bases from V and 5 bases from J, leaving 20 bases between. The CDR3 is 16 residues long. The V gene's germline CDR1 is MNHNY and CDR2 SVGAGI (reference sequence). CDR3 loop: CASSAFKLRRGDTQYF. CDR3 in DNA: TGTGCCAGCAGTGCCTTTAAGCTCAGGAGAGGAGATACGCAGTATTTT.

This clonotype was recorded many times. The rearrangement joins TRBV7-8 to TRBJ1-1; D is perhaps TRBD1 (5 bases). The V gene lost 5 bases and the J gene lost 5 bases, with 12 bases spanning the gap. This CDR3 has 13 residues. Germline assignment: CDR1 SGHVS and CDR2 FQNEAQ. CDR3 DNA: TGTGCCAGCAGCCCAGGGTTTGGTACTGAAGCTTTCTTT. This encodes CASSPGFGTEAFF.

The chain uses TRBV19 and TRBJ2-3; 13 bases match TRBD2. CDR3 length: 21 residues. Germline CDR1 LNHDA, CDR2 SQIVND (reference sequence). The V gene end was trimmed by 5 bases and the J gene end by 1 base; junction bases not matched to a gene: 18. The CDR3 reads CASSPLTYGTSGVRGTDTQYF. The CDR3, as DNA: TGTGCCAGTAGTCCCCTCACGTACGGGACTAGCGGGGTTAGAGGCACAGATACGCAGTATTTT.

The chain employs TRBV11-2 and TRBJ2-2, with D unclear. This CDR3 spans 11 amino acids. From germline, CDR1 is SGHAT and CDR2 FQNNGV. V was shortened by 5 bases and J by 10 bases, with 8 bases between the two germline ends. The CDR3 region is CASSPPAELFF. As DNA, the CDR3 is TGTGCCAGCAGCCCCCCCGCGGAGCTGTTTTTT.

This clonotype has only a few counts. This sequence joins TRBV7-9 and TRBJ1-1; D gene uncertain. The CDR3 has 16 residues. Trimming stripped 4 bases from V and 1 base from J, with 16 bases between. Germline V gives CDR1 SEHNR, CDR2 FQNEAQ (reference sequence). Here the CDR3 reads CASSSWEGGTNTEAFF. The DNA of the CDR3 is TGTGCCAGCAGCTCTTGGGAGGGAGGTACGAACACTGAAGCTTTCTTT.

The chain combines TRBV27 with TRBJ2-3; a possible D gene is TRBD2 (5 bases). Germline V gene data show CDR1 as MNHEY and CDR2 as SMNVEV (reference sequence). The ends were cut back, 4 bases at V and 6 bases at J, with 14 bases in the middle. The CDR3 length is 14 residues. In DNA, the CDR3 is TGTGCCAGCAGTTACGGGCCGGGGTTGGATACGCAGTATTTT. As protein: CASSYGPGLDTQYF.

This sequence joins TRBV4-3 and TRBJ2-7, with TRBD1 as a possible D gene (5 bases). The V end lost 0 bases, the J end lost 4 bases, and 10 bases lay between the germline ends. This CDR3 comprises 14 residues. In germline, CDR1 is LGHNA, CDR2 YSLEER. CDR3 loop: CASSQDSQGYEQYF. The CDR3, as DNA: TGCGCCAGCAGCCAAGACTCCCAGGGTTACGAGCAGTACTTC.

The chain joins TRBV7-9 to TRBJ1-3; 8 bases line up with TRBD1. V trimming: 4 bases; J trimming: 6 bases; junction bases outside the gene matches: 11. The CDR3 is 16 amino acids. CDR1 and CDR2 (germline): SEHNR, FQNEAQ (reference sequence). CDR3 amino acids: CASSYAARQGLNTIYF. DNA for the CDR3: TGTGCCAGCAGCTATGCGGCGCGACAGGGGCTAAACACCATATATTTT.

The CDR3 is CASSQEHEQFF. The CDR3 nucleotides are TGCGCCAGCAGCCAAGAGCATGAGCAGTTCTTC. V and J are TRBV4-1 and TRBJ2-1; D unresolved. Trimming removed 0 bases at V and 8 bases at J, with 2 bases between. CDR3 length: 11 residues. The germline gives CDR1 MGHRA, CDR2 YSYEKL.

This clonotype has just a few counts. This chain uses TRBV7-9 with TRBJ2-7; D is uncertain. Germline V gene sequence: CDR1 SEHNR, CDR2 FQNEAQ (reference sequence). The V gene lost 7 bases and the J gene lost 1 base, with 14 bases spanning the gap. This CDR3 is built from 14 residues. The CDR3 DNA is TGTGCCAGCACCCAGGTCACAGATTCCTACGAGCAGTACTTC. Translation gives CASTQVTDSYEQYF.

This chain links TRBV27 with TRBJ1-2; 8 bases are shared with TRBD1. Germline V gene sequence: CDR1 MNHEY, CDR2 SMNVEV (reference sequence). The trim removed 5 bases at V and 6 bases at J, leaving 8 bases unmatched. The CDR3 is 14 residues long. CDR3 residues: CASSPGQGWNGYTF. DNA of the CDR3: TGTGCCAGCAGTCCAGGACAGGGTTGGAATGGCTACACCTTC.

The chain links TRBV6-5 to TRBJ2-6; D gene unclear. The CDR3 totals 14 residues. Trimming removed 2 bases at V and 4 bases at J, with 6 bases between. In germline, CDR1 is MNHEY, CDR2 SVGAGI. The CDR3 protein is CASSYREGANVLTF. The CDR3 nucleotides read TGTGCCAGCAGTTACAGGGAAGGGGCCAACGTCCTGACTTTC.

V and J are TRBV4-3 and TRBJ1-5, with D maybe TRBD1 (5 bases). Between the trimmed V and J ends, which lost 8 bases and 0 bases, there was a span of 20 bases. The CDR3 totals 17 residues. Germline assignment: CDR1 LGHNA and CDR2 YSLEER. In DNA, the CDR3 is TGCGCCAGCTCGCCCATCGGGGACCGATTTAGCAATCAGCCCCAGCATTTT. It is translated as CASSPIGDRFSNQPQHF.

This clonotype has at least ten counts. V gene TRBV4-3 combines with J gene TRBJ1-1, with D tentatively TRBD1 (6 bases). Trimming removed 0 bases from V and 3 bases from J, with 14 bases in between. CDR3 size: 16 residues. Germline values: CDR1 LGHNA, CDR2 YSLEER. CDR3 nucleotides: TGCGCCAGCAGCCAAGATCGGGGACAATTTGACACTGAAGCTTTCTTT. Its protein is CASSQDRGQFDTEAFF.

V is TRBV6-1 and J is TRBJ1-1, with unresolved D. Germline-derived CDR1 and CDR2 are MNHNS and SASEGT. This CDR3 spans 11 amino acids. V was shortened by 7 bases and J by 3 bases, with 6 bases between the two germline ends. CDR3 region: CASTHYTEAFF. Written as DNA, the CDR3 is TGTGCCAGCACCCACTACACTGAAGCTTTCTTT.

There are a few counts of this clonotype. The genes are TRBV12-3 or TRBV12-4 and TRBJ2-7; D not certain. The length of the CDR3 is 13 residues. V was cut by 2 bases and J by 6 bases, with 11 bases left in between. CDR3 in amino acids: CASSLMAGPEQYF. The CDR3, as DNA: TGTGCCAGCAGTTTAATGGCAGGCCCCGAGCAGTACTTC.

The chain has TRBV7-9 and TRBJ2-5; D gene ambiguous. V gave up 1 base and J gave up 3 bases, with 9 bases separating them. There are 14 residues in the CDR3. Germline V lookup: CDR1 SEHNR, CDR2 FQNEAQ (reference sequence). In DNA, the CDR3 is TGTGCCAGCAGCTTAGAAACGATAAAAGAGACCCAGTACTTC. It encodes CASSLETIKETQYF.

The rearrangement uses TRBV7-6 and TRBJ1-2; D gene unclear. The CDR3 extends over 15 amino acids. The germline CDR1 and CDR2 sequences are SGHVS and FNYEAQ. The germline V and J ends were trimmed by 5 bases and 4 bases, with 17 bases remaining between them. CDR3 protein: CASSPSNAGSYGYTF. DNA of the CDR3: TGTGCCAGCAGCCCTTCTAATGCGGGTTCCTATGGCTACACCTTC.

This clonotype was detected a few times. The chain carries TRBV5-1 and TRBJ2-1; weak D call: TRBD2 (6 bases). The germline gives CDR1 SGHRS, CDR2 YFSETQ. CDR3 length: 18 residues. The germline V and J ends were trimmed by 2 bases and 5 bases, with 23 bases remaining between them. This chain's CDR3 is CASSFGDRGNIVDNEQFF. CDR3 in DNA: TGCGCCAGCAGCTTCGGAGATCGGGGGAATATTGTAGACAATGAGCAGTTCTTC.

The V and J genes are TRBV29-1 and TRBJ2-2, with TRBD1 as a possible D gene (6 bases). Looked up from germline, CDR1 is SQVTM and CDR2 is ANQGSEA. Trimming shortened V by 6 bases and J by 4 bases, and 12 bases separated the two germline ends. This CDR3 has 13 amino acids. Here the CDR3 DNA reads TGCAGCGTCGTCGACAGGTCCACCGGGGAGCTGTTTTTT. Amino acid sequence: CSVVDRSTGELFF.

This chain connects TRBV11-2 to TRBJ1-5, with D perhaps TRBD1 (5 bases). The germline V and J ends were trimmed by 5 bases and 4 bases, with 18 bases remaining between them. Germline CDR1 is SGHAT and CDR2 is FQNNGV. This CDR3 region has 16 residues. The chain's CDR3 is CASSPEGSVGNQPQHF. The CDR3 DNA is TGTGCCAGCAGCCCCGAGGGGTCAGTAGGAAATCAGCCCCAGCATTTT.

This clonotype came up once. This chain joins TRBV7-4 and TRBJ2-2; no definite D call. Trimming left V 8 bases short and J 6 bases short, with 7 bases between. This CDR3 region has 11 residues. Germline V gene data show CDR1 as SGHVT and CDR2 as SQSDAQ. The CDR3 reads CASAYSGELFF. CDR3 nucleotide sequence: TGTGCCAGCGCCTATTCCGGGGAGCTGTTTTTT.